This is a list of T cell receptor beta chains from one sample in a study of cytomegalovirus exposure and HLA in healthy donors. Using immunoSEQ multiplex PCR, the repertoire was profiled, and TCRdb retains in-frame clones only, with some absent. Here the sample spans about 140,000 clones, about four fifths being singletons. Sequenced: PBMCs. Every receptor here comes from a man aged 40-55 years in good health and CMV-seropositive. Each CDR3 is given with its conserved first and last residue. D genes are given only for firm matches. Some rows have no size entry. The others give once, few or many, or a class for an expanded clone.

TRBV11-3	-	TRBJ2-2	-	CASSLATGTLRELFF	TGTGCCAGCAGCTTAGCAACCGGGACTCTCAGGGAGCTGTTTTTT
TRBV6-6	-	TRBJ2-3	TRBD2	CASSTPSGVTDTQYF	TGTGCCAGCAGTACCCCTAGCGGGGTCACAGATACGCAGTATTTT
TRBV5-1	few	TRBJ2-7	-	CASSLAAGTYEQYF	TGCGCCAGCAGCTTGGCGGCAGGGACCTACGAGCAGTACTTC
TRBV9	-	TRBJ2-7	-	CASHPEQGTHYEQYF	TGTGCCAGCCACCCGGAGCAGGGGACGCACTACGAGCAGTACTTC
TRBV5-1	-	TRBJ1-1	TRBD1	CASSTGQGRTEAFF	TGCGCCAGCAGCACTGGACAGGGGAGGACTGAAGCCTTCTTT
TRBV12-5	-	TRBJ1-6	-	CASGGAVGSSYNSPLHF	TGTGCTAGTGGCGGTGCGGTCGGGAGCTCCTATAATTCACCCCTCCACTTT
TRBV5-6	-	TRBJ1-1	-	CASSTTGRGATEAFF	TGTGCCAGCAGCACCACCGGGAGGGGAGCGACTGAAGCTTTCTTT
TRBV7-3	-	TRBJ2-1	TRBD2	CASSRGLAGAYEQFF	TGTGCCAGCAGCCGTGGACTAGCGGGAGCTTATGAGCAGTTCTTC
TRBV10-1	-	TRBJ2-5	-	CASSESTASEETQYF	TGCGCCAGCAGTGAGTCGACCGCTAGCGAAGAGACCCAGTACTTC
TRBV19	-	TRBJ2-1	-	CASSISQGYNEQFF	TGTGCCAGTAGTATAAGTCAGGGATACAATGAGCAGTTCTTC
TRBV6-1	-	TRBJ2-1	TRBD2	CASRSGASYNEQFF	TGTGCCAGCAGGAGCGGGGCCTCCTACAATGAGCAGTTCTTC
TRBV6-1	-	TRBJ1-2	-	CASSGQEHYGYTF	TGTGCCAGCAGTGGACAGGAACACTATGGCTACACCTTC
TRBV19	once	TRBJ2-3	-	CASSLGTRGDTQYF	TGTGCCAGTAGTTTGGGGACAAGGGGAGATACGCAGTATTTT
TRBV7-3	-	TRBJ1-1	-	CAGSLNAGGTNTEAFF	TGTGCCGGCAGCTTAAACGCGGGAGGAACGAACACTGAAGCTTTCTTT
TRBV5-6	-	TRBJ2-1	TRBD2	CASSRPTSAGGNEQFF	TGTGCCAGCAGCCGACCGACTAGCGCCGGCGGAAATGAGCAGTTCTTC
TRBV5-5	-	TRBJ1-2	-	CASSLAAGSTQHTF	TGTGCCAGCAGCTTGGCCGCAGGGTCCACACAGCACACCTTC
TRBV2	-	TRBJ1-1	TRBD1	CASGRQGAAEAFF	TGTGCCAGCGGGCGGCAGGGGGCGGCTGAAGCTTTCTTT
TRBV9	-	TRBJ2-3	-	CASSVFERSTDTQYF	TGTGCCAGCAGCGTATTTGAGCGGAGCACAGATACGCAGTATTTT
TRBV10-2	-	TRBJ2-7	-	CASSEFVSTSPPFAYEQYF	TGCGCCAGCAGTGAGTTCGTTTCCACTAGCCCCCCTTTTGCCTACGAGCAGTACTTC
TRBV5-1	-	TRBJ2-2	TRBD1	CASSFQGDMSGELFF	TGCGCCAGCAGCTTTCAGGGGGATATGAGCGGGGAGCTGTTTTTT
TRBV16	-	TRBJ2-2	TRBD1	CASSQNRGNTGELFF	TGTGCCAGCAGCCAAAACAGGGGAAACACCGGGGAGCTGTTTTTT
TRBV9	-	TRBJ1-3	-	CASSDSSSGNTIYF	TGTGCCAGCAGCGACAGTTCCTCCGGAAACACCATATATTTT
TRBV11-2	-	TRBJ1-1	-	CASSWGGSTEAFF	TGTGCCAGCAGCTGGGGGGGGTCCACTGAAGCTTTCTTT
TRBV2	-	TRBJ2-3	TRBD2	CASSELKGLSTDTQYF	TGTGCCAGCAGTGAGCTGAAGGGACTAAGCACAGATACGCAGTATTTT
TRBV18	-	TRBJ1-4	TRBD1	CASSPGTGVEKLFF	TGTGCCAGCTCACCAGGGACAGGGGTTGAAAAACTGTTTTTT
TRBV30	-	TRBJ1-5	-	CAWSSGFGNGNQPQHF	TGTGCCTGGAGTAGCGGCTTCGGTAACGGCAATCAGCCCCAGCATTTT
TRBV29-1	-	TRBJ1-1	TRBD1	CSVIGTGGGNTEAFF	TGCAGCGTGATTGGGACAGGGGGAGGGAACACTGAAGCTTTCTTT
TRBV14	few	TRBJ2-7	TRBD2	CASSRSGSWYEQYF	TGTGCCAGCAGCCGGAGCGGGAGCTGGTACGAGCAGTACTTC
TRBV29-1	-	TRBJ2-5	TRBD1	CSLGQGRETQYF	TGCAGCCTGGGACAGGGGAGAGAGACCCAGTACTTC
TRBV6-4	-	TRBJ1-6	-	CASSEMGTGSPLHF	TGTGCCAGCAGTGAGATGGGCACTGGGTCACCCCTCCACTTT
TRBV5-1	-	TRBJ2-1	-	CASSLPGVYNEQFF	TGCGCCAGCAGCTTGCCAGGGGTCTACAATGAGCAGTTCTTC
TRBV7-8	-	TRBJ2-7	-	CASRLEPAYEQYF	TGTGCCAGCAGGCTGGAGCCGGCATACGAGCAGTACTTC
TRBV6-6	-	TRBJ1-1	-	CASSHTGTNTEASF	TGTGCCAGCAGCCACACAGGGACGAACACTGAAGCTTCCTTT
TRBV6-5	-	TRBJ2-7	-	CASSYSTGHFSYEQYF	TGTGCCAGCAGTTACTCGACAGGACACTTCTCCTACGAGCAGTACTTC
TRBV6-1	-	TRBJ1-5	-	CASVTQGKQPQHF	TGTGCCAGCGTCACCCAGGGGAAGCAGCCCCAGCATTTT
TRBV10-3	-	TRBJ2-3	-	CAISTPAIASSDTQYF	TGTGCCATCAGTACACCGGCGATAGCTAGTTCAGATACGCAGTATTTT
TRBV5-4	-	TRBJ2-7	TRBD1	CASSWGTETYEQYF	TGTGCCAGCAGCTGGGGGACAGAGACCTACGAGCAGTACTTC
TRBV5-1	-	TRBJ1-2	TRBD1	CASSGQGNYGYTF	TGCGCCAGCAGCGGACAGGGTAACTATGGCTACACCTTC
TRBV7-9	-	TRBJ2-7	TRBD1	CASSLATGGPHYEQYF	TGTGCCAGCAGCTTAGCGACAGGGGGACCGCATTACGAGCAGTACTTC
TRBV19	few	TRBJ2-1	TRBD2	CASSTFATSGENEQFF	TGTGCCAGTTCGACCTTCGCGACTAGCGGTGAGAATGAGCAGTTCTTC
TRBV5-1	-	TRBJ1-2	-	CASSLSPGTNYGYTF	TGCGCCAGCAGCTTGAGCCCAGGAACTAACTATGGCTACACCTTC
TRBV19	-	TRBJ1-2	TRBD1	CASSTGQGSYGYTF	TGTGCCAGTAGTACAGGACAGGGGAGCTATGGCTACACCTTC
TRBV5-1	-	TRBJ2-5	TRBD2	CASSPPLAVQETQYF	TGCGCCAGCAGCCCCCCCCTAGCGGTCCAAGAGACCCAGTACTTC
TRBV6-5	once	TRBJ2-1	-	CASSYSGRGYNEQFF	TGTGCCAGCAGTTACTCAGGGAGAGGGTACAATGAGCAGTTCTTC
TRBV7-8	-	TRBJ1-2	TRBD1	CASSPRTGDYGYTF	TGTGCCAGCAGCCCTAGGACAGGGGACTATGGCTACACCTTC
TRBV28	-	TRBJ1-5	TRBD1	CASSSGTGRQPQHF	TGTGCCAGCAGTTCCGGGACAGGGCGGCAGCCCCAGCATTTT
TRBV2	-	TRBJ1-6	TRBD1	CASRTGFLHF	TGTGCCAGCAGGACAGGGTTCCTCCACTTT
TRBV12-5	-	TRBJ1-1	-	CASGSLPGLAGVEAFF	TGTGCTAGTGGTTCCCTCCCCGGCCTTGCGGGGGTAGAAGCTTTCTTT
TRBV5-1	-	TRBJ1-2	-	CASSMTAANYGYTF	TGCGCCAGCAGTATGACAGCCGCTAACTATGGCTACACCTTC
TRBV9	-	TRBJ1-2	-	CASSPVHSYGYTF	TGTGCCAGCAGCCCTGTCCACTCCTATGGCTACACCTTC
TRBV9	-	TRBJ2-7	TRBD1	CASSTQGSSYEQYF	TGTGCCAGCAGCACACAGGGGAGCTCCTACGAGCAGTACTTC